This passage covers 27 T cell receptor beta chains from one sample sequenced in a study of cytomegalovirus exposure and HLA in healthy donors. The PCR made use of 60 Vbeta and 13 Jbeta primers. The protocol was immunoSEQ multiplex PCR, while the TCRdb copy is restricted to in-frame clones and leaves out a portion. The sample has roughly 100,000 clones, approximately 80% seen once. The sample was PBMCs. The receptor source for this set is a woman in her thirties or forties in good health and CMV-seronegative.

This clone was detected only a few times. In nucleotides, the CDR3 is TGCAGCGTTGAAGGACGGGAAGAGACCCAGTACTTC. It encodes CSVEGREETQYF. The genes are TRBV29-1 and TRBJ2-5; D call uncertain. The CDR3 is made up of 12 amino acids. V shed 1 base and J shed 3 bases, with 6 bases lying between them. The germline V gene encodes CDR1 SQVTM and CDR2 ANQGSEA.

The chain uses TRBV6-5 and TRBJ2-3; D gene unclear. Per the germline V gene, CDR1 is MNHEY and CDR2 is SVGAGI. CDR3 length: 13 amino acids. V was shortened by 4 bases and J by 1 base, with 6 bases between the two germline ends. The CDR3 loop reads CASSFPGTDTQYF. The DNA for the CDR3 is TGTGCCAGCAGTTTCCCTGGCACAGATACGCAGTATTTT.

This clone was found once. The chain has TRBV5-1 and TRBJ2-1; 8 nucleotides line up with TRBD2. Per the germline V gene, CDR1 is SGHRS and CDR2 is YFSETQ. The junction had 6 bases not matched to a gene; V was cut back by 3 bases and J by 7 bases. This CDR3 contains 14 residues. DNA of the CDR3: TGCGCCAGCAGCTCCCCCTCGGGAGGGAATGAGCAGTTCTTC. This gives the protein CASSSPSGGNEQFF.

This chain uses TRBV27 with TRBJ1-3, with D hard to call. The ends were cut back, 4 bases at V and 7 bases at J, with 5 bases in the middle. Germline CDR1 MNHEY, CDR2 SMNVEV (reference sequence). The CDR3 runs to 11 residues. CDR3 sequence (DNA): TGTGCCAGCAGTTATCTGAACACCATATATTTT. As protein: CASSYLNTIYF.

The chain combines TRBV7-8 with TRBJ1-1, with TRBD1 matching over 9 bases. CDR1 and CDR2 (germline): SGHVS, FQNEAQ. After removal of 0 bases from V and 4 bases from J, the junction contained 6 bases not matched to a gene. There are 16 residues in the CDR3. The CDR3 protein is CASSLALGTGSTEAFF. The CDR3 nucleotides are TGTGCCAGCAGCTTAGCGCTAGGGACAGGGAGCACTGAAGCTTTCTTT.

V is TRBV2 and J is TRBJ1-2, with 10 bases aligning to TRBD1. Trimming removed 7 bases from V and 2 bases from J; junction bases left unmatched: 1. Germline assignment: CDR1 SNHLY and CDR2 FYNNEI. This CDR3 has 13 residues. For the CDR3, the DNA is TGTGCCAGCAAGGGACAGGGGAACTATGGCTACACCTTC. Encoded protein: CASKGQGNYGYTF. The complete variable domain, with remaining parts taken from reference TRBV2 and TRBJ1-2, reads EPEVTQTPSHQVTQMGQEVILRCVPISNHLYFYWYRQILGQKVEFLVSFYNNEISEKSEIFDDQFSVERPDGSNFTLKIRSTKLEDSAMYFCASKGQGNYGYTFGSGTRLTVV.

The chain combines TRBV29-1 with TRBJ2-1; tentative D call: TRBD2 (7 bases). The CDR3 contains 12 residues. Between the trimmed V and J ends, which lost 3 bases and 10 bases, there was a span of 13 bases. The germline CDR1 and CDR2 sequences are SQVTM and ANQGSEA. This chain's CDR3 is CSVERGGGEQFF. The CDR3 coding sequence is TGCAGCGTTGAGAGGGGGGGTGGGGAGCAGTTCTTC.

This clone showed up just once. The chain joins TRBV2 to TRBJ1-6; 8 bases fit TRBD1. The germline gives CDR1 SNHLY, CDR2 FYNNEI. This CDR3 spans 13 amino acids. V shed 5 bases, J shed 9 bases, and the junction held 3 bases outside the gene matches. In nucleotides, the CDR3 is TGTGCCAGCAGTCGGACAGGGTCTTCACCCCTCCACTTT. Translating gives CASSRTGSSPLHF.

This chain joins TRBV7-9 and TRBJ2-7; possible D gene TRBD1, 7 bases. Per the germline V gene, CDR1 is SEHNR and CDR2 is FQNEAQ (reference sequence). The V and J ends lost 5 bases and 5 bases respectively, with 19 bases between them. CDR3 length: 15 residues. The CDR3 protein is CASSTSRQGWDEQYF. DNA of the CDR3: TGTGCCAGCAGCACTAGCAGACAGGGCTGGGACGAGCAGTACTTC.

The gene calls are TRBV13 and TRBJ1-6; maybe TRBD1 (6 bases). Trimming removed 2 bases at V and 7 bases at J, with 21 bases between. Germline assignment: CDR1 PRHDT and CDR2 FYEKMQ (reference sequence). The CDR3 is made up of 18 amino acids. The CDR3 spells CASSLLRYRERSNSPLHF. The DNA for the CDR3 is TGTGCCAGCAGCTTATTACGTTACAGGGAAAGATCCAATTCACCCCTCCACTTT.

CDR3 DNA sequence: TGCGCCAGCAGCCAAGATCAAAGGCAGGTATCTGGAAAACTGTTTTTT. It translates to CASSQDQRQVSGKLFF. This sequence joins TRBV4-1 and TRBJ1-4; D unclear. Trimming stripped 0 bases from V and 10 bases from J, with 18 bases between. The germline V gene has CDR1 MGHRA and CDR2 YSYEKL. This CDR3 has 16 amino acids.

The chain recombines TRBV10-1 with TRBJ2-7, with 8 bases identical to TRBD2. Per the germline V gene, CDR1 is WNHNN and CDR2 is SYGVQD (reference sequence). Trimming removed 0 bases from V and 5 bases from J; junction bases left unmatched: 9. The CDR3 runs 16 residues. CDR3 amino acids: CASSESIPGGIHEQYF. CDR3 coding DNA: TGCGCCAGCAGTGAGTCGATCCCGGGAGGGATTCACGAGCAGTACTTC.

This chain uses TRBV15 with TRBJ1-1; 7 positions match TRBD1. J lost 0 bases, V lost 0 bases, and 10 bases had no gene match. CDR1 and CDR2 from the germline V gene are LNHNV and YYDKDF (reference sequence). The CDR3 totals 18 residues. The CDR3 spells CATSRDRYTGAMNTEAFF. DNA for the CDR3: TGTGCCACCAGCAGAGATAGGTATACAGGGGCTATGAACACTGAAGCTTTCTTT. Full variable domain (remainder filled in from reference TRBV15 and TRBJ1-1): DAMVIQNPRYQVTQFGKPVTLSCSQTLNHNVMYWYQQKSSQAPKLLFHYYDKDFNNEADTPDNFQSRRPNTSFCFLDIRSPGLGDTAMYLCATSRDRYTGAMNTEAFFGQGTRLTVV.

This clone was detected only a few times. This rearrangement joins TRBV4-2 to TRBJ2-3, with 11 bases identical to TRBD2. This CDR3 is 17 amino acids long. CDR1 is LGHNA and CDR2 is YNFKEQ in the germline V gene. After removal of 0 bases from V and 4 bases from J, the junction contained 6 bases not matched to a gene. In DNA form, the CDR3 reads TGTGCCAGCAGCCAAGATTCTAGCGGGGGGCCGGCAGATACGCAGTATTTT. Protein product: CASSQDSSGGPADTQYF.

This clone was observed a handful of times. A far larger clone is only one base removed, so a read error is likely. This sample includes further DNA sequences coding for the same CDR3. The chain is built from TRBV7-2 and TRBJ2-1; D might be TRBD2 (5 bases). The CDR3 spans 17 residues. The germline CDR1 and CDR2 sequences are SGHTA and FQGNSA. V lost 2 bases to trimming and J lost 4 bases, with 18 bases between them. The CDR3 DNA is TGTGCCAGCAGCTTAACCGGGTTCTTGGGAGAATACAATGAGCAGTTCTTC. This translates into CASSLTGFLGEYNEQFF.

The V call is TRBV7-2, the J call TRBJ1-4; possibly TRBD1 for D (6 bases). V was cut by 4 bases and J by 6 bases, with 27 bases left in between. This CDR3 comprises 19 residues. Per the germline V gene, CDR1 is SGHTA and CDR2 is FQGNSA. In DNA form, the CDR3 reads TGTGCCAGCAGCTCGTCGGGCGGTCGCCTGGGGGCGAGGGATGAAAAACTGTTTTTT. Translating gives CASSSSGGRLGARDEKLFF. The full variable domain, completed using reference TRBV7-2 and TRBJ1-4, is GAGVSQSPSNKVTEKGKDVELRCDPISGHTALYWYRQSLGQGLEFLIYFQGNSAPDKSGLPSDRFSAERTGGSVSTLTIQRTQQEDSAVYLCASSSSGGRLGARDEKLFFGSGTQLSVL.

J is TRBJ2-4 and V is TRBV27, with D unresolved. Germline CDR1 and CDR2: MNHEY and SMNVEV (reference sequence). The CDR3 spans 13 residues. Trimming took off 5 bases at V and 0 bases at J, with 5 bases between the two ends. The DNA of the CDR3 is TGTGCCAGCAGTCCCCTAGCCAAAAACATTCAGTACTTC. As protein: CASSPLAKNIQYF.

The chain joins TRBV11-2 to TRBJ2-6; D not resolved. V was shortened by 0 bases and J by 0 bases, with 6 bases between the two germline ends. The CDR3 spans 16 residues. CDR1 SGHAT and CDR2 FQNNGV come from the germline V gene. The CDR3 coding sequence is TGTGCCAGCAGCTTAGATAGATTCTCTGGGGCCAACGTCCTGACTTTC. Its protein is CASSLDRFSGANVLTF. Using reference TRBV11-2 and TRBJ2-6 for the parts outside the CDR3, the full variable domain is EAGVAQSPRYKIIEKRQSVAFWCNPISGHATLYWYQQILGQGPKLLIQFQNNGVVDDSQLPKDRFSAERLKGVDSTLKIQPAKLEDSAVYLCASSLDRFSGANVLTFGAGSRLTVL.

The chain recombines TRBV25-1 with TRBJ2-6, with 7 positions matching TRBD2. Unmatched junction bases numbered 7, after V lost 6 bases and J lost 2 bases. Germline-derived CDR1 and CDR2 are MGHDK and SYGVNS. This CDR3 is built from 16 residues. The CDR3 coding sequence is TGTGCCAGCAGGCGGGCGGGGGAGGCTGGGGCCAACGTCCTGACTTTC. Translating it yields CASRRAGEAGANVLTF.

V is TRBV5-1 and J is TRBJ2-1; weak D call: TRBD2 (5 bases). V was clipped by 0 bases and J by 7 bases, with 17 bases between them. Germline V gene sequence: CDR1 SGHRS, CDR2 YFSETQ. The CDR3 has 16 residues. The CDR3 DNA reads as TGCGCCAGCAGCTTGGTTGTGTCTAGCCTTAGAAATGAGCAGTTCTTC. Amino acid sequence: CASSLVVSSLRNEQFF.

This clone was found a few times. In DNA, the CDR3 is TGTGCCAGCAGCCCCCGGACTAGCTCAGGGGGGGATACGCAGTATTTT. Protein: CASSPRTSSGGDTQYF. V usage is TRBV14 and J usage is TRBJ2-3; D perhaps matches TRBD2 (8 bases). Trimming left V 4 bases short and J 6 bases short, with 20 bases between. The CDR3 runs 16 residues. Looked up from germline, CDR1 is SGHDN and CDR2 is FVKESK.

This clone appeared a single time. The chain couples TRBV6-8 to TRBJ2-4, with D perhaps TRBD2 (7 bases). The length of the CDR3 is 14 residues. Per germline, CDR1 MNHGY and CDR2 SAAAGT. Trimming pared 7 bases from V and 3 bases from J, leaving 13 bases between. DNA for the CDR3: TGTGCCAGCAACGGGGGGCGAAGCAAAAACATTCAGTACTTC. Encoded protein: CASNGGRSKNIQYF.

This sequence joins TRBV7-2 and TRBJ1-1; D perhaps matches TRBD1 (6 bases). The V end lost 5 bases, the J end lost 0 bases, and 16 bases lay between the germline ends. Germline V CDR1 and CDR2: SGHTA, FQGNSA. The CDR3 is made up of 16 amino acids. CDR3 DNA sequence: TGTGCCAGCAGCAAAAATCCCGGGACAATGAACACTGAAGCTTTCTTT. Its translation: CASSKNPGTMNTEAFF.

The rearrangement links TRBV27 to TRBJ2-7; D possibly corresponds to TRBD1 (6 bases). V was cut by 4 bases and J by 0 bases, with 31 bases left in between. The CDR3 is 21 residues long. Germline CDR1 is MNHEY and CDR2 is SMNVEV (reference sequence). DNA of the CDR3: TGTGCCAGCAGTTACCTATCAAGCCCCCGGACAGCCTCACCGAGCTCCTACGAGCAGTACTTC. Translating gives CASSYLSSPRTASPSSYEQYF.

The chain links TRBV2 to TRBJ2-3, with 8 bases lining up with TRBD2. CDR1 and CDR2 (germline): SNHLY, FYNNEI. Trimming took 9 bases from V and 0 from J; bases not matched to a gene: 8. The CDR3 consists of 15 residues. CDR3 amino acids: CASVSGGISTDTQYF. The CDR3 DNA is TGTGCCAGTGTGAGCGGGGGAATTAGCACAGATACGCAGTATTTT.

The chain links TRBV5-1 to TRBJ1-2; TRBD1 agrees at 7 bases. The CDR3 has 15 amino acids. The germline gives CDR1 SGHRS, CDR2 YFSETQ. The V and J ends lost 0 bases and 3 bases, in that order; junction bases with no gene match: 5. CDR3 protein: CASSLGDSSDYGYTF. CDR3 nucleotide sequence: TGCGCCAGCAGCTTGGGGGACAGCTCAGACTATGGCTACACCTTC.

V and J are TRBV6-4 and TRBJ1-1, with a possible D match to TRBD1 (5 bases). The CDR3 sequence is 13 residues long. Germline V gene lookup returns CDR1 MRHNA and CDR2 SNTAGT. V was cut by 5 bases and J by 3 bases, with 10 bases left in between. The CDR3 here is CASSQGRDTEAFF. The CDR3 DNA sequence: TGTGCCAGCAGTCAGGGCAGGGACACTGAAGCTTTCTTT.